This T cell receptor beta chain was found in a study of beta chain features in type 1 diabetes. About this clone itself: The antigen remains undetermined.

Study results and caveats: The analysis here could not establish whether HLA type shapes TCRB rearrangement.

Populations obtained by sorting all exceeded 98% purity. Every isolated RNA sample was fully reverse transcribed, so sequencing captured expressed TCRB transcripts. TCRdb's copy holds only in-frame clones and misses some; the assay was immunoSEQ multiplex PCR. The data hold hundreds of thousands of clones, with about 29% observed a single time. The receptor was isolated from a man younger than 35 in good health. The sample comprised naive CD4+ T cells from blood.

CDR3 in amino acids: CASSFDNEQYF. DNA for the CDR3: TGCGCCAGCAGCTTTGACAACGAGCAGTACTTC. The chain couples TRBV5-1 to TRBJ2-7; no firm D call. Germline V gene sequence: CDR1 SGHRS, CDR2 YFSETQ. Trimming took 2 bases from V and 5 from J, leaving 5 bases between them. CDR3 length equals 11 residues.